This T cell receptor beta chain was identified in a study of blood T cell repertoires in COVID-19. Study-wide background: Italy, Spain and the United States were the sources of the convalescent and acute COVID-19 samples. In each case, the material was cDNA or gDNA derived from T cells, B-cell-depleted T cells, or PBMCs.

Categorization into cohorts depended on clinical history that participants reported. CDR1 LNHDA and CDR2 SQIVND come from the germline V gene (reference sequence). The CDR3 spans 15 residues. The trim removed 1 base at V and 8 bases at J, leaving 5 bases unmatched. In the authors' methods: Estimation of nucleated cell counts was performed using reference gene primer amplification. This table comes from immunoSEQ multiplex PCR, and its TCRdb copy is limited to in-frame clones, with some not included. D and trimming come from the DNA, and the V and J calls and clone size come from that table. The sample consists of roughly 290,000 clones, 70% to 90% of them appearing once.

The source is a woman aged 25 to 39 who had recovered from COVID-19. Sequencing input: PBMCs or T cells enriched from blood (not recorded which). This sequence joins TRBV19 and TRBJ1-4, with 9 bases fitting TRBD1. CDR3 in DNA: TGTGCCAGTAGTATAGGGGGGACAGGGACCGAAAAACTGTTTTTT. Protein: CASSIGGTGTEKLFF.